This T cell receptor (beta chain) was sequenced during a study of blood T cells in healthy people across ages. Study conclusions and caveats: Investigators treated diversity estimates from one million T cells as underestimates.

As concerns this clonotype: The antigen remains undetermined.

The authors ran a second PCR of about 7 to 12 cycles using a sample-barcoded 5' primer and a J-beta primer mix. TCRdb re-called the 5' RACE reads through MiXCR, storing one row per CDR3 protein. The sample has under 2 million distinct CDR3 sequences, about 35% seen once; the top ten hold around 10%. Deletions cut 0 bases from V and 3 bases from J, with 13 bases between. CDR3 length: 15 residues. Germline V gene data show CDR1 as SGHRS and CDR2 as YFSETQ. The sequence came from a woman under 40 in good health. The sample comprised blood. This sequence joins TRBV5-1 and TRBJ2-7, with a weak D call TRBD2 (7 bases). CDR3 bases: TGCGCCAGCAGCTTGGTTTCGGGGGGCGGCTACGAGCAGTACTTC. This gives the protein CASSLVSGGGYEQYF.